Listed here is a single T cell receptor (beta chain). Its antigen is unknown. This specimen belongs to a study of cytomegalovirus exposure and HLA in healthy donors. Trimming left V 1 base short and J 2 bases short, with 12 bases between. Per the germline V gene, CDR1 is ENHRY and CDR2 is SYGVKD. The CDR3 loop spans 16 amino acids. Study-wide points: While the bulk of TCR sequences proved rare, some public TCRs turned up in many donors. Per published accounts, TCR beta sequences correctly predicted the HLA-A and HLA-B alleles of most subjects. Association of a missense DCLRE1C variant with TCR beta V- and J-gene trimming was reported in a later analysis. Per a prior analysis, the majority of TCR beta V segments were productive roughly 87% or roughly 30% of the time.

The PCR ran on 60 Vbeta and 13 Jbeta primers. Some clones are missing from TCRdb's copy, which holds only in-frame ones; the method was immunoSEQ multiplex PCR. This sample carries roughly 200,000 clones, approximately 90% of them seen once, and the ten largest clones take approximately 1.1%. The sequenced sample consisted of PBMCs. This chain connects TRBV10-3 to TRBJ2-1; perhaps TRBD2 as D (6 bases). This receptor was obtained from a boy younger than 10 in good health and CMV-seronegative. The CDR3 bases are TGTGCCATCAGTGAGTTCGGGAGCCAGACCTACAATGAGCAGTTCTTC. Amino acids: CAISEFGSQTYNEQFF.